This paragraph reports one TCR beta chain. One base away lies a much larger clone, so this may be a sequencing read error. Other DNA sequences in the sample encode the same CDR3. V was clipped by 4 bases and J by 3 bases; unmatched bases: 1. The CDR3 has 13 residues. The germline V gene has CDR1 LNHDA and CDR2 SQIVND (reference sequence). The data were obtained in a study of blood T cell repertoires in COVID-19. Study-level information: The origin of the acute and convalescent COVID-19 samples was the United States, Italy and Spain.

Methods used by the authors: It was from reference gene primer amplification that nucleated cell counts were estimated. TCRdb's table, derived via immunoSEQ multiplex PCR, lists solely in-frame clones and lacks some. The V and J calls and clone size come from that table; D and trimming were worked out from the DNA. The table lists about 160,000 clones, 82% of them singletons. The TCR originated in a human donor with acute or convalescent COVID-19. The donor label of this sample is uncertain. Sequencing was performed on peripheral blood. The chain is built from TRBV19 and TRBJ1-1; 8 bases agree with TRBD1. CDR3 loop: CASSTTGDTEAFF. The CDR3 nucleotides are TGTGCCAGTAGTACGACAGGGGACACTGAAGCTTTCTTT.